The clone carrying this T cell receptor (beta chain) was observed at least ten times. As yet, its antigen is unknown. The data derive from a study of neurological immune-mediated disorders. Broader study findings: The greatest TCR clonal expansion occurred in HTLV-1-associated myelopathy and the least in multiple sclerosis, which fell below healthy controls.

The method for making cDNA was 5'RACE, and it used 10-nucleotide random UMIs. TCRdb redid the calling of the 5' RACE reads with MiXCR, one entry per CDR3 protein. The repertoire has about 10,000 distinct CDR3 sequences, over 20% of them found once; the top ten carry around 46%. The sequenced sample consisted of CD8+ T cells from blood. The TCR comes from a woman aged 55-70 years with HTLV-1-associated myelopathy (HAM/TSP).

Here the CDR3 DNA reads TGTGCCAGCAGCCCCCGGGCGGGGGCCGACTACGAGCAGTACTTC. Translation: CASSPRAGADYEQYF. The chain links TRBV4-2 to TRBJ2-7; D possibly corresponds to TRBD2 (7 bases). V lost 4 bases and J 3 bases, leaving 16 bases between the germline ends. The germline gives CDR1 LGHNA, CDR2 YNFKEQ. This CDR3 contains 15 residues.